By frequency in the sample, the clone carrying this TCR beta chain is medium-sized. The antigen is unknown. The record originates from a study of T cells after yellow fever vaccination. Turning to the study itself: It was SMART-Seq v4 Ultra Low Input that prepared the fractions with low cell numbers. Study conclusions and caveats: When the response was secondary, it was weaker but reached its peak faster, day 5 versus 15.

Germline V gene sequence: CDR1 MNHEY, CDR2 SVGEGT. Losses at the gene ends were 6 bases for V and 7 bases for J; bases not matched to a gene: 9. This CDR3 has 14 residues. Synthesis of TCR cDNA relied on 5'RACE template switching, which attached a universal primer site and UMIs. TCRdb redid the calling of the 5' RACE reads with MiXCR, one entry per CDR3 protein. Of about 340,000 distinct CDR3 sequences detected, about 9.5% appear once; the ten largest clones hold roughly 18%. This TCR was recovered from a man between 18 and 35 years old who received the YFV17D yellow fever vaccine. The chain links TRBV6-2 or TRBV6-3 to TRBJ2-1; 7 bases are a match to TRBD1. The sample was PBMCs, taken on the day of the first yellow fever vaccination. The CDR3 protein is CASRVGTVGNEQFF. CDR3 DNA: TGTGCCAGCAGGGTGGGGACAGTGGGGAATGAGCAGTTCTTC.